The text below deals with one T cell receptor (beta chain). Profiling relied on immunoSEQ multiplex PCR, and the TCRdb table lists in-frame clones only, not all of them. The sample has 290,000 or so clones, approximately 85% seen once. These data are taken from a study of blood T cell repertoires in COVID-19. Looking at the study overall: Acute-phase and convalescent COVID-19 samples originated in the United States, Italy and Spain. In each case, the material was cDNA or gDNA derived from T cells, B-cell-depleted T cells, or PBMCs.

The V end lost 5 bases, the J end lost 0 bases, and 6 bases lay between the germline ends. The CDR3 loop spans 13 amino acids. Germline lookup yields CDR1 MDHEN and CDR2 SYDVKM. The chain recombines TRBV28 with TRBJ2-3, with D unclear. Sequencing was performed on peripheral blood. The TCR sequence derives from a man aged 45-65 years with active or convalescent COVID-19. CDR3 sequence reads: CASSPGSTDTQYF. CDR3 nucleotides: TGTGCCAGCAGTCCCGGTAGCACAGATACGCAGTATTTT.